Shown below are 21 T cell receptor beta chains from a single sample sequenced in a study of blood T cell repertoires in COVID-19 (TCRdb year 2020). The library was generated by the immunoSEQ multiplex PCR assay. In its TCRdb copy, this immuneACCESS table keeps in-frame sequences only and misses some clones. Where compared with another copy, unresolved V genes explain less than half of these, and the others have no known cause. This sample lists under 300,000 clones; roughly 89% were detected once. The top ten clones comprise approximately 0.85% of the sample. Sequenced: peripheral blood. Every receptor here comes from a woman aged 40 to 49 who had recovered from COVID-19.

This clone is a singleton in its sample. No conserved phenylalanine or tryptophan ends this CDR3, so it is likely a read error. No DNA is shown, since the ends of the CDR3 on it are uncertain; the CDR3 is the one TCRdb lists. V gene TRBV9 combines with J gene TRBJ2-7; the table's D call of TRBD2 was not tested on the DNA. CDR1 is SGDLS and CDR2 is YYNGEE in the germline V gene. Both ends counted, the CDR3 spans 10 residues. CDR3 sequence: CASSLREPGL.

The gene calls are TRBV28 and TRBJ2-1; D is unresolved. The V end lost 6 bases, the J end lost 4 bases, and 10 bases lay between the germline ends. The CDR3 runs 13 residues. Per the germline V gene, CDR1 is MDHEN and CDR2 is SYDVKM. The CDR3 coding sequence is TGTGCCAGCAGCCCTATTGTTTACAATGAGCAGTTCTTC. This gives the protein CASSPIVYNEQFF.

The chain employs TRBV27 and TRBJ2-6, with D unresolved. This CDR3 comprises 16 residues. Deletions cut 0 bases from V and 0 bases from J, with 6 bases between. Germline V lookup: CDR1 MNHEY, CDR2 SMNVEV (reference sequence). The CDR3 nucleotides are TGTGCCAGCAGTTTATCGGTCGGCTCTGGGGCCAACGTCCTGACTTTC. It translates to CASSLSVGSGANVLTF.

V gene TRBV11-3 combines with J gene TRBJ2-3; 13 nucleotides align to TRBD2. CDR1 is SGHNT and CDR2 is YENEEA in the germline V gene. This CDR3 contains 15 residues. Losses at the gene ends were 4 bases for V and 6 bases for J; bases not matched to a gene: 4. The CDR3 coding sequence is TGTGCCAGCAGCTCACTAGCGGGAGGGATGGATACGCAGTATTTT. As protein: CASSSLAGGMDTQYF.

The chain employs TRBV24-1 and TRBJ2-2, with a weak D call TRBD2 (5 bases). The CDR3 length is 20 residues. Germline V gene sequence: CDR1 KGHDR, CDR2 SFDVKD. Trimming removed 1 base from V and 0 bases from J, with 20 bases in between. CDR3 nucleotide sequence: TGTGCCACCAGTGATTTTGGAGGCTCTCGAAGCGGCACGAACACCGGGGAGCTGTTTTTT. It translates to CATSDFGGSRSGTNTGELFF.

This chain joins TRBV30 and TRBJ2-7; a possible D gene is TRBD2 (5 bases). V gave up 2 bases and J gave up 11 bases, with 22 bases separating them. There are 14 residues in the CDR3. Germline V gene sequence: CDR1 GTSNPN, CDR2 SVGIG (reference sequence). The CDR3: CAWSRKAPSGPEYF. The CDR3 DNA reads TGTGCCTGGAGTCGTAAGGCCCCCAGCGGACCCGAGTACTTC.

This chain joins TRBV27 and TRBJ2-7, with D tentatively TRBD1 (5 bases). CDR3 length: 14 residues. V was trimmed by 5 bases and J by 2 bases, leaving 13 bases between them. CDR1 and CDR2 from the germline V gene are MNHEY and SMNVEV (reference sequence). The CDR3 sequence: CASSTTGITYEQYF. CDR3 in DNA: TGTGCCAGCAGTACTACAGGTATTACCTACGAGCAGTACTTC.

The gene calls are TRBV6-5 and TRBJ2-5, with 11 bases lining up with TRBD2. Germline CDR1 MNHEY, CDR2 SVGAGI. The CDR3 has 14 amino acids. V lost 4 bases and J lost 5; bases outside the gene matches: 3. The CDR3 is CASSLTSGKETQYF. CDR3 in DNA: TGTGCCAGCAGTTTGACTAGCGGGAAGGAGACCCAGTACTTC.

The chain uses TRBV19 and TRBJ2-3, with 9 bases that match TRBD2. The CDR3 length is 16 residues. Germline V gene sequence: CDR1 LNHDA, CDR2 SQIVND (reference sequence). V shed 1 base, J shed 8 bases, and the junction held 10 bases outside the gene matches. The CDR3 sequence: CASSIVGAGGRSTQYF. The CDR3 DNA follows: TGTGCCAGTAGTATAGTTGGAGCGGGGGGCAGGAGTACGCAGTATTTT.

The chain links TRBV5-4 to TRBJ2-7; TRBD1 matches at 7 bases. This CDR3 is built from 13 residues. V lost 5 bases, J lost 2 bases, and 4 bases stayed unmatched. In germline, CDR1 is SGHNT, CDR2 YYREEE (reference sequence). As DNA, the CDR3 is TGTGCCAGCAGTCAAGGACAGGCCTACGAGCAGTACTTC. Amino acids: CASSQGQAYEQYF.

Written as DNA, the CDR3 is TGTGCCAGCCTCGGGGGGGAAGGGGGAGCCTACGAGCAGTACTTC. It translates to CASLGGEGGAYEQYF. The chain employs TRBV2 and TRBJ2-7, with 8 bases aligning to TRBD2. This CDR3 is built from 15 residues. Germline V gene sequence: CDR1 SNHLY, CDR2 FYNNEI. The trim removed 8 bases at V and 2 bases at J, leaving 11 bases unmatched.

The chain joins TRBV27 to TRBJ2-7; 10 bases are a match to TRBD1. From germline, CDR1 is MNHEY and CDR2 SMNVEV (reference sequence). V shed 0 bases, J shed 4 bases, and the junction held 9 bases outside the gene matches. CDR3 size: 17 residues. The CDR3 region is CASSLSARTGGWYEQYF. The CDR3 nucleotides are TGTGCCAGCAGTTTATCTGCCCGGACAGGGGGTTGGTACGAGCAGTACTTC.

This clone occurred a few times. The chain is built from TRBV28 and TRBJ2-1, with 12 bases matching TRBD1. Losses at the gene ends were 3 bases for V and 10 bases for J; bases not matched to a gene: 7. Germline-derived CDR1 and CDR2 are MDHEN and SYDVKM. The CDR3 has 15 amino acids. CDR3 nucleotide sequence: TGTGCCAGCAGTTTGGGGACAGGGGGCGCAGTAGAGCAGTTCTTC. The encoded protein is CASSLGTGGAVEQFF.

The chain has TRBV10-1 and TRBJ1-5; possible D gene TRBD1, 6 bases. CDR1 and CDR2 (germline): WNHNN, SYGVQD (reference sequence). The CDR3 contains 13 residues. Trimming cost V 2 bases and J 9 bases, with 11 bases left between them. DNA of the CDR3: TGCGCCAGCAGTGAGAGGGGGTTATTGCCCCAGCATTTT. Amino acids: CASSERGLLPQHF.

This chain connects TRBV6-5 to TRBJ2-7, with D maybe TRBD2 (6 bases). From germline, CDR1 is MNHEY and CDR2 SVGAGI. V lost 0 bases to trimming and J lost 6 bases, with 15 bases between them. The CDR3 loop spans 15 amino acids. CDR3 in amino acids: CASSYSGGTPGEQYF. CDR3 DNA sequence: TGTGCCAGCAGTTACTCTGGGGGGACTCCTGGCGAGCAGTACTTC.

This clone was detected once. This sequence joins TRBV6-2 or TRBV6-3 and TRBJ2-7, with 11 bases fitting TRBD2. The CDR3 runs 17 residues. J was trimmed by 3 bases and V by 5 bases; bases with no gene match: 12. Germline values: CDR1 MNHEY, CDR2 SVGEGT. CDR3 protein: CASSHLRTSGWNYEQYF. DNA of the CDR3: TGTGCCAGCAGTCATTTAAGGACTAGCGGGTGGAACTACGAGCAGTACTTC.

This chain uses TRBV6-5 with TRBJ2-7; TRBD2 might be the D (7 bases). Trimming stripped 10 bases from V and 1 base from J, with 20 bases between. This CDR3 is 15 amino acids long. Germline values: CDR1 MNHEY, CDR2 SVGAGI. The CDR3 nucleotides read TGTGCCACCGACCGGGGGGTACAGGGATCCTACGAGCAGTACTTC. Protein sequence: CATDRGVQGSYEQYF.

The chain is built from TRBV19 and TRBJ1-4, with 8 bases lining up with TRBD1. The CDR3 extends over 14 amino acids. With 7 bases clipped from V and 7 bases from J, the junction kept 8 bases outside the gene matches. Germline CDR1 reads LNHDA; CDR2 reads SQIVND (reference sequence). As DNA, the CDR3 is TGTGCCAGTACCCGGACAGGGCTGAGTGAAAAACTGTTTTTT. It is translated as CASTRTGLSEKLFF.

V usage is TRBV5-4 and J usage is TRBJ2-1; 10 bases align to TRBD2. The CDR3 totals 15 residues. Trimming cost V 0 bases and J 9 bases; bases outside gene matches: 6. Germline values: CDR1 SGHNT, CDR2 YYREEE (reference sequence). The CDR3 region is CASSLESSGRGEQFF. The CDR3 DNA sequence: TGTGCCAGCAGCTTGGAGTCTAGCGGGAGAGGTGAGCAGTTCTTC.

Points on this clone: Other DNA sequences from this sample encode an identical CDR3 as well. The rearrangement uses TRBV18 and TRBJ1-2; tentative D call: TRBD1 (6 bases). The CDR3 covers 13 residues. Per the germline V gene, CDR1 is KGHSH and CDR2 is LQKENI. V was shortened by 3 bases and J by 3 bases, with 8 bases between the two germline ends. The CDR3 reads CASSPPGDYGYTF. The CDR3, as DNA: TGTGCCAGCTCACCGCCAGGGGACTATGGCTACACCTTC.

The J gene is TRBJ1-1, the V gene TRBV7-2; a weak D match, TRBD1 (6 bases). The CDR3 covers 15 residues. From germline, CDR1 is SGHTA and CDR2 FQGNSA. Between the trimmed V and J ends, which lost 5 bases and 4 bases, there was a span of 17 bases. In DNA, the CDR3 is TGTGCCAGCAGCCGTATGAACCAGGGGCTCACTGAAGCTTTCTTT. This gives the protein CASSRMNQGLTEAFF.